This T cell receptor (beta chain) was obtained from a study of response to subunit inactivated influenza vaccine. Broader study findings: Researchers suggested that each seasonal influenza vaccination recruits few new T cells.

TCRdb independently ran MiXCR on the RT-PCR reads; one entry per CDR3 protein. The repertoire holds hundreds of thousands of distinct CDR3 sequences, with approximately 17% as singletons. As to this clonotype: Its antigen remains unidentified.

This CDR3 comprises 14 residues. V was clipped by 1 base and J by 7 bases, with 17 bases between them. In germline, CDR1 is DFQATT, CDR2 SNEGSKA (reference sequence). Sample: PBMCs from blood, taken less than 6 days after vaccination. The genes are TRBV20-1 and TRBJ2-7; D possibly corresponds to TRBD2 (6 bases). The receptor's source is a man aged 45-65 years who received an inactivated influenza vaccine. The CDR3 is CSARALGLSGEQYF. CDR3 DNA: TGCAGTGCTAGAGCCTTGGGACTTTCGGGGGAGCAGTACTTC.